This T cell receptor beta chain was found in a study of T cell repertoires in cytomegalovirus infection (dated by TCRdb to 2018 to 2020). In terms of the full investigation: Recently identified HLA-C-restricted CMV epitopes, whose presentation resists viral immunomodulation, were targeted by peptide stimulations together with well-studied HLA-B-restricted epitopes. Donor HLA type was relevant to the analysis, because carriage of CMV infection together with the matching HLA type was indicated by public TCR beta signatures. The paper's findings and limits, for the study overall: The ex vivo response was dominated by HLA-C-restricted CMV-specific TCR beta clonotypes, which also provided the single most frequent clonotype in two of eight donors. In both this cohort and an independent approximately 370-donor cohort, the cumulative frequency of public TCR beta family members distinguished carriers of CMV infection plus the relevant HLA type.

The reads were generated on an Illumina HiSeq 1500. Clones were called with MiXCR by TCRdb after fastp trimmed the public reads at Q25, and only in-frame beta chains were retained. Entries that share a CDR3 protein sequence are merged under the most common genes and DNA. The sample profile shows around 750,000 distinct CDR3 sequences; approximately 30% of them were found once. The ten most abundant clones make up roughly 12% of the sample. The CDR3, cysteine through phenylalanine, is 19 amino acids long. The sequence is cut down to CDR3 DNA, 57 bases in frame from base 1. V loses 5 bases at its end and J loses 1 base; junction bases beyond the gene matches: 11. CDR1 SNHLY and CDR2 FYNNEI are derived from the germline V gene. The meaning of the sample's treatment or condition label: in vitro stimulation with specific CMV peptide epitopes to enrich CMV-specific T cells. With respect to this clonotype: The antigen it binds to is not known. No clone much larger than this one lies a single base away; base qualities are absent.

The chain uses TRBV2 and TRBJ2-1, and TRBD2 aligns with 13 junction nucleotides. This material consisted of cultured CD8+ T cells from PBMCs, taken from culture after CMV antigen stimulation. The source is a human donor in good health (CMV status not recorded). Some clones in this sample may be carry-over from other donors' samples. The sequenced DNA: TGTGCCAGCAGTTCTACTAGCGGGGGGGCCCAACTATCCTACAATGAGCAGTTCTTC. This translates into CASSSTSGGAQLSYNEQFF. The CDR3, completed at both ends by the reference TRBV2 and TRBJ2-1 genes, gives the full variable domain EPEVTQTPSHQVTQMGQEVILRCVPISNHLYFYWYRQILGQKVEFLVSFYNNEISEKSEIFDDQFSVERPDGSNFTLKIRSTKLEDSAMYFCASSSTSGGAQLSYNEQFFGPGTRLTVL.